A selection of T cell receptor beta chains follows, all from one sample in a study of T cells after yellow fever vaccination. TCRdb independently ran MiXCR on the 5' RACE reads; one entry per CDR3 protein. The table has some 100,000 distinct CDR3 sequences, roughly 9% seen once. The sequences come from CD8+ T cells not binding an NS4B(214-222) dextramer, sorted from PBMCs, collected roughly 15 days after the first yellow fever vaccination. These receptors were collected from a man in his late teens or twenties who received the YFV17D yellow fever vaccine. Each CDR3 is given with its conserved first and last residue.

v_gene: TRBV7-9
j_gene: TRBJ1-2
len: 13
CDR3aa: CASAKAGPYGYTF

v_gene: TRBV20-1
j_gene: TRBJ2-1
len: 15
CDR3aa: CSASLLADYYSEQFF

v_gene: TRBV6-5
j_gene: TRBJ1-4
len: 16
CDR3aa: CASSYSGTASNEKLFF

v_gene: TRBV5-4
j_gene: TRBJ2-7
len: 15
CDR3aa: CASSLVTSGAYEQYF

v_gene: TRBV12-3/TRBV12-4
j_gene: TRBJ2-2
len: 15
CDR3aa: CASSGPGLAPGELFF

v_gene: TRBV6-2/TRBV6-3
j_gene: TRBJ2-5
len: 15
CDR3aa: CASSYHRGPGETQYF

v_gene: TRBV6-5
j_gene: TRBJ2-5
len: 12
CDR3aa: CASRRAGGTQYF

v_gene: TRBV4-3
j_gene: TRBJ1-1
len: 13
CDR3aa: CASSPFSGTQAFF

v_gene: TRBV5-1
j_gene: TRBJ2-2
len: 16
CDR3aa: CASSLRGGVRPGELFF

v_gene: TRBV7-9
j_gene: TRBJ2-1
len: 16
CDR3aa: CASSLRASPPYNEQFF

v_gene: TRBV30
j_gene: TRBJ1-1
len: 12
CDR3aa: CASREMNTEAFF

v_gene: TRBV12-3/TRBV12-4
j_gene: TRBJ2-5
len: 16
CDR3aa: CASSPTAGTILGTQYF

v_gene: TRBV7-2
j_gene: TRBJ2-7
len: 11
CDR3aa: CASSWAYEQYF

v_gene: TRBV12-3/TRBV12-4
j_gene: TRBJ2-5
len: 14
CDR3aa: CASSFVRQNETQYF

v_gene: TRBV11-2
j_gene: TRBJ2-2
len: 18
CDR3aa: CASSLVGVRGANTGELFF

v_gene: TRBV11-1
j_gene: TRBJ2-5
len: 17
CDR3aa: CASSPGGASNIQETQYF

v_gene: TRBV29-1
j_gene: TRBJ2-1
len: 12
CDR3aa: CSVEDDSDEQFF

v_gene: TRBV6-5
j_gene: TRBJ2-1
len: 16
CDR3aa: CASSYSGEGAYNEQFF

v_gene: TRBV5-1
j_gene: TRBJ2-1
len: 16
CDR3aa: CASSFLTGVRFNEQFF

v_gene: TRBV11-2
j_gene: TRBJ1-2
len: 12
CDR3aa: CASSLKRVGYTF

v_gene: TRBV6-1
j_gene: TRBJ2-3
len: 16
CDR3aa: CASSDLAGSSTDTQYF

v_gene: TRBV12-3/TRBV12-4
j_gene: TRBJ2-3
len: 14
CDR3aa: CASATSGGTDTQYF